This T cell receptor beta chain was retrieved from a study of shared clonotypes between healthy human individuals. Points from the study as a whole: Generation probabilities of non-shared clonotypes were lower (relative to those shared by all four donors).

Regarding this clone: Antigen specificity is unknown.

Across several immunoSEQ plates, the genomic DNA of each subset was split evenly. Measured with immunoSEQ multiplex PCR; TCRdb has only the in-frame clones, and not every one. The sample records a few million clones, just over 90% being singletons. The germline gives CDR1 SGHTA, CDR2 FQGTGA. CDR3 size: 17 residues. Germline trimming cut 5 bases from V and 5 bases from J; bases unmatched to any gene: 14. CD45RO-negative CD8 cells positively selected for CCR7 made up the naive population, which excluded terminally differentiated effector memory CD45RA+ cells. Within Nashville, Tennessee resided all donors, each a Caucasian adult.

This sequence was found in a man younger than 35 in good health. Some clones in this sample may be carry-over from other donors' samples. The sample was naive CD8+ T cells from PBMCs. The J gene is TRBJ2-2, the V gene TRBV7-3; 7 bases map to TRBD2. CDR3 sequence: CASSPSRAGARTGELFF. The CDR3 DNA follows: TGTGCCAGCAGCCCTAGTCGGGCGGGAGCCCGAACCGGGGAGCTGTTTTTT.